The clone carrying this T cell receptor beta chain was picked up many times. This sample is part of a study of human T cells and chemical hapten exposure. Study context: Researchers reported sensitizing an approximately 2 cm by approximately 2 cm upper inner arm skin site with 2% DPC.

The library tagged each cDNA molecule with unique molecular identifiers. Each CDR3 protein gets one entry after TCRdb re-called the RACE reads with MiXCR. The table includes around 150,000 distinct CDR3 sequences, around a quarter detected once. This CDR3 has 12 amino acids. Trimming took 8 bases from V and 6 from J; bases not matched to a gene: 7. Germline V lookup: CDR1 SQVTM, CDR2 ANQGSEA. Stated time point: patch test 3, about 24 weeks after DPC sensitization. Described treatment: therapeutic diphenylcyclopropenone sensitization with weekly scalp DPC. This receptor was obtained from a young woman with alopecia areata. Some clones in this sample may be carry-over from other donors' samples. The chain couples TRBV29-1 to TRBJ2-3; TRBD2 aligns across 8 bases. Sequencing was performed on whole blood, taken in connection with sensitization to the hapten diphenylcyclopropenone (DPC). The CDR3 coding sequence is TGCAGCCATTCGACTAGCGCCGATACGCAGTATTTT. It codes for CSHSTSADTQYF.